Below are 28 T cell receptor beta chains sequenced from a single sample in a study of T cells in Graves' hyperthyroidism and ophthalmopathy. RNA transcripts gave rise to amplified TCR beta CDR3 regions. A first-round RT-PCR of the TCR CDR3 used the HTBI primer set. TCRdb re-called the multiplex PCR reads with MiXCR, one entry per CDR3 protein. Of approximately 560,000 distinct CDR3 sequences listed, 35% to 55% are singletons. The sequenced sample consisted of peripheral blood or thyroid tissue (not recorded which). The source is a woman between 18 and 30 years old with Graves' hyperthyroidism.

This clonotype was seen repeatedly, ten times or more. The chain couples TRBV24-1 to TRBJ2-5, with TRBD1 matching over 10 bases. CDR1 is KGHDR, CDR2 SFDVKD, per germline. Trimming cost V 4 bases and J 3 bases; bases outside gene matches: 4. The CDR3 spans 15 residues. The CDR3: CATSDTTGGKETQYF. The CDR3 nucleotides read TGTGCCACCAGTGACACGACAGGGGGCAAAGAGACCCAGTACTTC.

V gene TRBV25-1 combines with J gene TRBJ2-3, with D perhaps matching TRBD1 (6 bases). Trimming pared 5 bases from V and 5 bases from J, leaving 14 bases between. From germline, CDR1 is MGHDK and CDR2 SYGVNS. This CDR3 has 14 residues. The CDR3 DNA reads TGTGCCAGCAGTTCGACAGGCCCTCAAGATACGCAGTATTTT. Its protein product is CASSSTGPQDTQYF.

The rearrangement uses TRBV7-2 and TRBJ1-4, with D tentatively TRBD1 (6 bases). The CDR3 spans 15 residues. V was pared by 3 bases and J by 7 bases, with 15 bases between. CDR1 is SGHTA, CDR2 FQGNSA, per germline. CDR3 sequence: CASSLGGRGREKLFF. Written as DNA, the CDR3 is TGTGCCAGCAGCTTGGGTGGCAGGGGCCGTGAAAAACTGTTTTTT.

The chain links TRBV11-3 to TRBJ1-2; 8 bases match TRBD1. CDR3 length: 16 residues. V dropped 2 bases and J dropped 4; count of bases not matched to a gene: 9. Germline loops: CDR1 SGHNT, CDR2 YENEEA. This CDR3 reads CASSLRTGMSGYGYTF. CDR3 nucleotides: TGTGCCAGCAGCTTACGGACAGGGATGAGCGGCTATGGCTACACCTTC.

This clonotype was observed a handful of times. The genes are TRBV25-1 and TRBJ1-2, with TRBD1 matching over 7 bases. This CDR3 contains 16 residues. Trimming cost V 6 bases and J 2 bases; bases outside gene matches: 12. From germline, CDR1 is MGHDK and CDR2 SYGVNS. CDR3 nucleotides: TGTGCCAGCAGGGGGAGAGAAGGACAGGAAAACTATGGCTACACCTTC. This gives the protein CASRGREGQENYGYTF.

Comments on this clonotype: A junction end diverges from the germline sequence, so it may reflect a read error. This chain's CDR3 is CASSLGGRRNTGELFF. CDR3 in DNA: TGTGCCAGCAGCTTAGGCGGCAGGAGAAACACCGGGGAGCTGTTTTTT. The V gene is TRBV15, the J gene TRBJ2-2, with unresolved D. The CDR3 has 16 residues. Per the germline V gene, CDR1 is LNHNV and CDR2 is YYDKDF (reference sequence).

This clonotype was observed at least ten times. The rearrangement links TRBV29-1 to TRBJ2-7, with D unclear. Germline loops: CDR1 SQVTM, CDR2 ANQGSEA. V was clipped by 4 bases and J by 5 bases, with 6 bases between them. The length of the CDR3 is 10 residues. The CDR3 bases are TGCAGCGTTGCCACCCACGAGCAGTACTTC. Protein product: CSVATHEQYF.

Concerning this clonotype: This is likely a read error, given that the CDR3 carries no conserved phenylalanine or tryptophan at its end. It is unclear where the CDR3 begins or ends on the DNA, so no DNA is shown, and the CDR3 is as TCRdb lists it. Here the CDR3 reads CASSVTRVV. The genes are TRBV2 and TRBJ1-4. Germline V gives CDR1 SNHLY, CDR2 FYNNEI. The CDR3 contains 9 residues when both ends are counted.

The chain is built from TRBV2 and TRBJ2-5, with 9 bases lining up with TRBD1. The DNA end favors TRBJ2-1, so the J call may be wrong. From germline, CDR1 is SNHLY and CDR2 FYNNEI. CDR3 length equals 11 residues. The CDR3 coding sequence is TGTGCCACCGGACAGGGGTTAACCCAGTTCTTC. Encoded protein: CATGQGLTQFF.

A few counts support this clonotype. The chain combines TRBV12-3 or TRBV12-4 with TRBJ1-5; D gene uncertain. V was pared by 3 bases and J by 2 bases, with 11 bases between. This CDR3 has 15 amino acids. CDR3 protein: CASSFPSEGNQPQHF. The CDR3 bases are TGTGCCAGCAGTTTCCCTTCCGAAGGCAATCAGCCCCAGCATTTT.

This clonotype was seen a few times. The genes are TRBV4-1 and TRBJ2-1; 8 nucleotides match TRBD2. Germline-derived CDR1 and CDR2 are MGHRA and YSYEKL. The CDR3 length is 15 residues. J gave up 9 bases and V 1 base, and 8 bases lay outside the gene matches. The CDR3 protein is CASSQGLAGRGEQFF. The CDR3 nucleotides read TGCGCCAGCAGCCAAGGGTTAGCGGGAAGGGGTGAGCAGTTCTTC.

In this sample, this clonotype turned up a few times. This chain connects TRBV7-2 to TRBJ1-3; D is ambiguous. Deletions cut 1 base from V and 0 bases from J, with 10 bases between. Per germline, CDR1 SGHTA and CDR2 FQGNSA. This CDR3 has 16 amino acids. This chain's CDR3 is CASSLGPGDSGNTIYF. DNA for the CDR3: TGTGCCAGCAGCTTAGGTCCGGGCGACTCTGGAAACACCATATATTTT. The whole variable domain, remainder taken from reference TRBV7-2 and TRBJ1-3, is GAGVSQSPSNKVTEKGKDVELRCDPISGHTALYWYRQSLGQGLEFLIYFQGNSAPDKSGLPSDRFSAERTGGSVSTLTIQRTQQEDSAVYLCASSLGPGDSGNTIYFGEGSWLTVV.

Regarding this clonotype: One end of the junction varies from germline; a read error may be responsible. The CDR3 DNA sequence: TGTGCCAGCAGCCCCGTCGGGGGGGCAAGGACTGAAGCTTTCTTT. This codes for CASSPVGGARTEAFF. The chain carries TRBV5-1 and TRBJ1-1, with D maybe TRBD1 (6 bases). Germline-derived CDR1 and CDR2 are SGHRS and YFSETQ. CDR3 size: 15 residues.

J is TRBJ2-7 and V is TRBV7-2, with 10 bases matching TRBD2. CDR3 length: 15 residues. V trimming: 4 bases; J trimming: 6 bases; junction bases outside the gene matches: 9. Germline assignment: CDR1 SGHTA and CDR2 FQGNSA. The CDR3 protein is CASSSPSGRALEQYF. CDR3 nucleotide sequence: TGTGCCAGCAGCTCCCCGAGCGGGAGGGCGCTCGAGCAGTACTTC.

The gene calls are TRBV2 and TRBJ1-5; D possibly corresponds to TRBD1 (5 bases). The CDR3 contains 15 residues. In germline, CDR1 is SNHLY, CDR2 FYNNEI. V was pared by 5 bases and J by 7 bases, with 18 bases between. Here the CDR3 DNA reads TGTGCCAGCAGTCGACGCGCCGGGGGGAGACAGCCCCAGCATTTT. Translation: CASSRRAGGRQPQHF.

This clonotype was found many times. The chain employs TRBV15 and TRBJ1-1; D not resolved. The CDR3 contains 17 residues. Trimming cost V 0 bases and J 4 bases, with 18 bases left between them. CDR1 is LNHNV, CDR2 YYDKDF, per germline (reference sequence). CDR3 loop: CATSREASVGFGTEAFF. CDR3 nucleotide sequence: TGTGCCACCAGCAGAGAGGCCTCCGTGGGCTTTGGCACTGAAGCTTTCTTT.

DNA of the CDR3: TGTGCCAGCAGTTCCGGGACAGGGAGATCCGGGGAGCTGTTTTTT. This sequence encodes CASSSGTGRSGELFF. The chain combines TRBV7-9 with TRBJ2-2; 9 positions match TRBD1. The CDR3 spans 15 residues. The V and J ends lost 6 bases and 6 bases, in that order; junction bases with no gene match: 8. CDR1 and CDR2 from the germline V gene are SEHNR and FQNEAQ (reference sequence).

J is TRBJ2-6 and V is TRBV7-3; D unclear. The CDR3 is made up of 18 amino acids. Looked up from germline, CDR1 is SGHTA and CDR2 is FQGTGA. V gave up 1 base and J gave up 0 bases, with 13 bases separating them. In nucleotides, the CDR3 is TGTGCCAGCAGCTTAATGCCTATTCCAGACTCTGGGGCCAACGTCCTGACTTTC. Encoded protein: CASSLMPIPDSGANVLTF.

Note on this clonotype: One base away lies a much larger clone, so this may be a sequencing read error. The V and J genes are TRBV29-1 and TRBJ1-1; 8 bases map to TRBD1. Germline V lookup: CDR1 SQVTM, CDR2 ANQGSEA. The CDR3 has 13 amino acids. V lost 7 bases to trimming and J lost 4 bases; unmatched junction nucleotides: 8. The CDR3 sequence: CSGDRGWGTEAFF. As DNA, the CDR3 is TGCAGCGGCGACAGGGGTTGGGGCACTGAAGCTTTCTTT.

This clonotype was detected only a few times. V usage is TRBV7-3 and J usage is TRBJ2-7; D gene ambiguous. The V end was cut by 6 bases, the J end by 7 bases, with 7 bases between. The length of the CDR3 is 10 residues. CDR1 and CDR2 (germline): SGHTA, FQGTGA. The CDR3 DNA follows: TGTGCCAGCAGGGGTGTAGAGCAGTACTTC. It encodes CASRGVEQYF.

This clonotype was counted between two and nine times. This chain uses TRBV2 with TRBJ2-7; 8 bases align to TRBD1. In germline, CDR1 is SNHLY, CDR2 FYNNEI. The V gene end was trimmed by 8 bases and the J gene end by 1 base; junction bases not matched to a gene: 4. CDR3 length equals 13 residues. CDR3 DNA sequence: TGTGCCAGCGTTGACAGGGGTTCCTACGAGCAGTACTTC. Residues: CASVDRGSYEQYF.

The table lists this clonotype with many counts. The chain recombines TRBV7-9 with TRBJ2-5, with D possibly TRBD1 on 6 matching bases. V dropped 5 bases and J dropped 2 bases, with 12 bases sitting between them. CDR1 SEHNR and CDR2 FQNEAQ come from the germline V gene (reference sequence). CDR3 length equals 14 residues. In nucleotides, the CDR3 is TGTGCCAGCAGCAGCGGACAGTCACAAGAGACCCAGTACTTC. This encodes CASSSGQSQETQYF. The whole variable domain, filled in from reference TRBV7-9 and TRBJ2-5, reads DTGVSQNPRHKITKRGQNVTFRCDPISEHNRLYWYRQTLGQGPEFLTYFQNEAQLEKSRLLSDRFSAERPKGSFSTLEIQRTEQGDSAMYLCASSSGQSQETQYFGPGTRLLVL.

J is TRBJ2-7 and V is TRBV9, with a possible D match to TRBD2 (6 bases). This CDR3 has 16 amino acids. Germline loops: CDR1 SGDLS, CDR2 YYNGEE. Trimming left V 5 bases short and J 4 bases short, with 22 bases between. The CDR3 sequence: CASRDYVRGKDYEQYF. The DNA for the CDR3 is TGTGCCAGCAGAGATTATGTGCGGGGAAAAGATTACGAGCAGTACTTC.

About this clonotype itself: This may be a read error: a much more frequent sequence differs by one nucleotide. This chain uses TRBV2 with TRBJ2-5; 8 nucleotides match TRBD1. Germline CDR1 is SNHLY and CDR2 is FYNNEI. The CDR3 is 14 residues long. The CDR3 spells CASREGTGQETQYF. The DNA for the CDR3 is TGTGCCAGCAGGGAAGGGACAGGTCAAGAGACCCAGTACTTC. The full variable domain, with the rest looked up from reference TRBV2 and TRBJ2-5, is EPEVTQTPSHQVTQMGQEVILRCVPISNHLYFYWYRQILGQKVEFLVSFYNNEISEKSEIFDDQFSVERPDGSNFTLKIRSTKLEDSAMYFCASREGTGQETQYFGPGTRLLVL.

The sample holds many counts of this clonotype. The rearrangement links TRBV10-3 to TRBJ1-6, with D possibly matching TRBD1 (6 bases). The CDR3 runs to 13 residues. With 7 bases removed from V and 9 bases from J, the gap between germline ends came to 13 bases. Germline values: CDR1 ENHRY, CDR2 SYGVKD. The CDR3 sequence: CAIKRDISSPLHF. The CDR3, as DNA: TGTGCCATCAAAAGGGACATCAGTTCACCCCTCCACTTT.

This chain uses TRBV10-3 with TRBJ1-6; D unresolved. V gave up 6 bases and J gave up 11 bases, with 14 bases separating them. The CDR3 extends over 13 amino acids. CDR1 and CDR2 (germline): ENHRY, SYGVKD. The CDR3: CAIRMAGRTPLHF. The DNA of the CDR3 is TGTGCCATCAGAATGGCGGGGAGGACACCCCTCCACTTT.

In its sample, this clonotype was seen a few times. This chain connects TRBV15 to TRBJ1-3; 9 bases match TRBD1. The J segment lost 8 bases and the V segment lost 1 base, leaving 6 bases of the junction unmatched. Germline V lookup: CDR1 LNHNV, CDR2 YYDKDF (reference sequence). The CDR3 is made up of 15 amino acids. CDR3 in DNA: TGTGCCACCAGCAGAGGACAGGGGGTACGGGACACCATATATTTT. Protein product: CATSRGQGVRDTIYF.

V usage is TRBV20-1 and J usage is TRBJ2-6, with 12 bases lining up with TRBD2. Germline V gene sequence: CDR1 DFQATT, CDR2 SNEGSKA (reference sequence). The CDR3 loop spans 19 amino acids. V was clipped by 0 bases and J by 2 bases; unmatched bases: 8. CDR3 amino acids: CSARDLLAGGPTGANVLTF. For the CDR3, the DNA is TGCAGTGCTAGAGATCTACTAGCGGGAGGCCCTACTGGGGCCAACGTCCTGACTTTC.